Listed here is a single T cell receptor (beta chain). What it recognizes is unknown. Germline CDR1 and CDR2: SGDLS and YYNGEE. V lost 0 bases, J lost 4 bases, and 14 bases lay in between. The CDR3 is 15 amino acids. CD4+CD25+CD127- Tregs, CD4+CD25- non-Tregs, CD4 and CD8 cells were sorted. The data were taken from a study of Tregs in tolerant kidney transplant recipients. Sequencing was performed with immunoSEQ multiplex PCR; in TCRdb, only in-frame clones are kept and a portion is missing. This table holds about 60,000 clones, roughly 89% found once. Study-wide results and limits: For some patients, primers changed over time, blocking nucleotide-level comparison. Activated donor B cell expansion appeared to reveal the most relevant donor-specific TCRbeta repertoire.

The sample was CD8+ T cells from blood, taken before the transplant. The receptor was isolated from a human donor who received a combined kidney and bone marrow transplant. The gene calls are TRBV9 and TRBJ2-7, with D possibly TRBD2 on 6 matching bases. DNA for the CDR3: TGTGCCAGCAGCGTAGGAAGGGGAGGCCCTTACGAGCAGTACTTC. Its translation: CASSVGRGGPYEQYF. Full variable domain (missing parts from reference TRBV9 and TRBJ2-7): DSGVTQTPKHLITATGQRVTLRCSPRSGDLSVYWYQQSLDQGLQFLIQYYNGEERAKGNILERFSAQQFPDLHSELNLSSLELGDSALYFCASSVGRGGPYEQYFGPGTRLTVT.